This is a list of T cell receptor beta chains from one sample in a study of T cell responses to AZD1222 COVID-19 vaccine. TCRdb keeps only in-frame clones here, not all; method: immunoSEQ multiplex PCR. The sample comprises some 99,000 clones, around 90% of which are singletons, and roughly 12% rests with the top ten. Source: peripheral blood, taken on day 0 of MenACWY control vaccination. These TCRs come from an adult in good health. Both conserved end residues are part of each CDR3. A D gene is named only where the DNA matches it firmly. Expanded clones are given a class, and other clones once, few, many or no size at all.

V gene	clone size	J gene	D gene	CDR3 DNA	CDR3 protein
TRBV11-3	-	TRBJ2-7	-	TGTGCCAGCAGCTTAGCGAGGTCCTACGAGCAGTACTTC	CASSLARSYEQYF
TRBV5-8	once	TRBJ2-2	-	TGTGCCAGCAGCTTGTTGAGGCCAGTCCCGTGGGGTTTCACCGGGGAGCTGTTTTTT	CASSLLRPVPWGFTGELFF
TRBV29-1	-	TRBJ1-2	TRBD1	TGCAGCGTTGACCCTGGGGACAGCTATAACTATGGCTACACCTTC	CSVDPGDSYNYGYTF
TRBV11-1	-	TRBJ2-3	TRBD1	TGTGCCAGCAGGACCTATCGGGACAGCCTCACAGATACGCAGTATTTT	CASRTYRDSLTDTQYF
TRBV6-4	-	TRBJ2-7	TRBD1	TGTGCCAGCATGACTTCTTATAAGGGACAGGCTGTCGCCGAGCAGTACTTC	CASMTSYKGQAVAEQYF
TRBV5-4	-	TRBJ2-3	-	TGTGCCAGCAGCTTGGACAGCGCAGATACGCAGTATTTT	CASSLDSADTQYF
TRBV7-8	-	TRBJ2-5	-	TGTGCCAGCAGCTTCAGGGGTGTACAAGAGACCCAGTACTTC	CASSFRGVQETQYF
TRBV6-5	-	TRBJ2-3	-	TGTGCCAGCAGCTACGGGGCTAGCACAGATACGCAGTATTTT	CASSYGASTDTQYF
TRBV9	-	TRBJ1-6	-	TGTGCCAGCAGCCCCCGGGACTCAAGGAGCTCCTATAATTCACCCCTCCACTTT	CASSPRDSRSSYNSPLHF
TRBV12-3/TRBV12-4	-	TRBJ1-5	TRBD1	TGTGCCAGCAATGACAGGGAGATGCCCCAGCATTTT	CASNDREMPQHF
TRBV5-5	-	TRBJ2-2	TRBD2	TGTGCCAGCAGTTTATTAGCGGGAGGGCCCTCTAACACCGGGGAGCTGTTTTTT	CASSLLAGGPSNTGELFF
TRBV6-5	-	TRBJ2-5	-	TGTGCCAGCAGTTACGGGGCGGTGAAGGACCAGTACTTC	CASSYGAVKDQYF
TRBV9	-	TRBJ1-5	-	TGTGCCAGCAGCGTAGGGCTAGAACGTAATCAGCCCCAGCATTTT	CASSVGLERNQPQHF
TRBV7-2	-	TRBJ2-7	-	TGTGCCAGCAGCTTAAATGAGGGGGACTACGAGCAGTACTTC	CASSLNEGDYEQYF
TRBV4-1	-	TRBJ1-1	-	TGCGCCAGCAGCCAAGAAACAGGGTTCACTGAAGCTTTCTTT	CASSQETGFTEAFF
TRBV5-4	-	TRBJ1-3	TRBD1	TGTGCCAGCAGCACCCGGACAGGGGGAATGGGAAACACCATATATTTT	CASSTRTGGMGNTIYF
TRBV18	-	TRBJ1-5	-	TGTGCCAGCTCACAAGAAACCAATCAGCCCCAGCATTTT	CASSQETNQPQHF
TRBV6-6	-	TRBJ1-1	-	TGTGCCAGCAGTATCAGGGTTGGCACTGAAGCTTTCTTT	CASSIRVGTEAFF
TRBV7-9	-	TRBJ2-5	-	TGTGCCAGCAGCTTAAGGCCAGAAGAGACCCAGTACTTC	CASSLRPEETQYF
TRBV6-5	once	TRBJ2-1	-	TGTGCCAGCAGACGACAGTCCAGCTCCTACAATGAGCAGTTCTTC	CASRRQSSSYNEQFF
TRBV3-1/TRBV3-2	-	TRBJ1-5	TRBD1	TGTGCCAGCAGCCAAGGGTTGACAGGGGGGGTGGACAATCAGCCCCAGCATTTT	CASSQGLTGGVDNQPQHF
TRBV19	-	TRBJ2-1	TRBD1	TGTGCCAGTAGTACGGGACAGGGGAGGAATGAGCAGTTCTTC	CASSTGQGRNEQFF
TRBV19	-	TRBJ2-3	-	TGTGCCAGTTCCGACCTCTCTAGCACAGATACGCAGTATTTT	CASSDLSSTDTQYF
TRBV9	once	TRBJ2-3	TRBD2	TGTGCCAGCAGCCTCGGACTAGCTGGCGGCACAGATACGCAGTATTTT	CASSLGLAGGTDTQYF
TRBV9	-	TRBJ2-5	-	TGTGCCAGCAGCGAGGGAGGCGAGACCCAGTACTTC	CASSEGGETQYF
TRBV3-1/TRBV3-2	-	TRBJ2-7	TRBD1	TGTGCCAGCAGCTCGTGGGACAGGGTTTACGAGCAGTACTTC	CASSSWDRVYEQYF
TRBV28	once	TRBJ1-1	-	TGTGCCAGCAGTTTCAGGGTGGACACTGAAGCTTTCTTT	CASSFRVDTEAFF
TRBV7-8	-	TRBJ2-1	-	TGTGCCAGCAGCTTAGGGGAGGTAGGGTACAATGAGCAGTTCTTC	CASSLGEVGYNEQFF
TRBV3-1/TRBV3-2	-	TRBJ1-1	TRBD1	TGTGCCAGCAGCGAACACGGGACAGCCTACACTGAAGCTTTCTTT	CASSEHGTAYTEAFF
TRBV3-1/TRBV3-2	few	TRBJ1-2	-	TGTGCCAGCAGCCAAGAGGTCTCTGCGTGGGGCTACACCTTC	CASSQEVSAWGYTF
TRBV6-5	-	TRBJ2-5	-	TGTGCCAGCAGTTACGGGGCGGCCCAAGAGACCCAGTACTTC	CASSYGAAQETQYF
TRBV2	-	TRBJ1-4	-	TGTGCCAGCAGTCCCCAGGCGGGGGAAAATGAAAAACTGTTTTTT	CASSPQAGENEKLFF
TRBV28	-	TRBJ2-7	-	TGTGCCAGCCAGGGTGTAGCCTACGAGCAGTACTTC	CASQGVAYEQYF
TRBV6-2/TRBV6-3	-	TRBJ2-7	TRBD2	TGTGCCAGCAGTTACACGGCGGGAGGCGAGCAGTACTTC	CASSYTAGGEQYF
TRBV3-1/TRBV3-2	-	TRBJ2-1	TRBD1	TGTGCCAGCAGCCAGGGCGGGACAGGGCACAATGAGCAGTTCTTC	CASSQGGTGHNEQFF
TRBV29-1	-	TRBJ1-1	-	TGCAGCGTAGCCAAGATCGAGAACACTGAAGCTTTCTTT	CSVAKIENTEAFF
TRBV5-4	-	TRBJ1-2	TRBD1	TGTGCCAGCACTGACGGGACAGCGGATCCCTATGGCTACACCTTC	CASTDGTADPYGYTF
TRBV21-1	-	TRBJ1-6	-	TGTGCCAGCAGCAAAGACCCCGGGACAGAGCTAAGCTATAATTCACCCCTCCACTTT	CASSKDPGTELSYNSPLHF
TRBV11-2	-	TRBJ2-5	-	TGTGCCAGCAGCTTGTCCTGGGGGGACGCCGCGGGGACCCAGTACTTC	CASSLSWGDAAGTQYF
TRBV29-1	-	TRBJ2-3	TRBD2	TGCAGCGTTGAAGGTGCCGGAGACCTAGCGGGGGTCCTGAGCACAGATACGCAGTATTTT	CSVEGAGDLAGVLSTDTQYF
TRBV2	-	TRBJ2-2	TRBD2	TGTGCCAGCAGCCCTTCTAGCGGGGGGGCCGGGGAGCTGTTTTTT	CASSPSSGGAGELFF
TRBV28	-	TRBJ2-7	-	TGTGCCAGCAGTTTGTTTGGACCCTCCTACGAGCAGTACTTC	CASSLFGPSYEQYF
TRBV9	-	TRBJ2-3	TRBD2	TGTGCCAGCAGCCCGTGGACTAGCGTGGATACGCAGTATTTT	CASSPWTSVDTQYF
TRBV7-9	-	TRBJ1-1	-	TGTGCCAGCAGCCCCCTGCGGGGGGCGCGTAGTTACGCTTTCTTT	CASSPLRGARSYAFF
TRBV3-1/TRBV3-2	-	TRBJ2-7	-	TGTGCCAGCACCCAGGCGGGACCCGCCCCCTACGAGCAGTACTTC	CASTQAGPAPYEQYF